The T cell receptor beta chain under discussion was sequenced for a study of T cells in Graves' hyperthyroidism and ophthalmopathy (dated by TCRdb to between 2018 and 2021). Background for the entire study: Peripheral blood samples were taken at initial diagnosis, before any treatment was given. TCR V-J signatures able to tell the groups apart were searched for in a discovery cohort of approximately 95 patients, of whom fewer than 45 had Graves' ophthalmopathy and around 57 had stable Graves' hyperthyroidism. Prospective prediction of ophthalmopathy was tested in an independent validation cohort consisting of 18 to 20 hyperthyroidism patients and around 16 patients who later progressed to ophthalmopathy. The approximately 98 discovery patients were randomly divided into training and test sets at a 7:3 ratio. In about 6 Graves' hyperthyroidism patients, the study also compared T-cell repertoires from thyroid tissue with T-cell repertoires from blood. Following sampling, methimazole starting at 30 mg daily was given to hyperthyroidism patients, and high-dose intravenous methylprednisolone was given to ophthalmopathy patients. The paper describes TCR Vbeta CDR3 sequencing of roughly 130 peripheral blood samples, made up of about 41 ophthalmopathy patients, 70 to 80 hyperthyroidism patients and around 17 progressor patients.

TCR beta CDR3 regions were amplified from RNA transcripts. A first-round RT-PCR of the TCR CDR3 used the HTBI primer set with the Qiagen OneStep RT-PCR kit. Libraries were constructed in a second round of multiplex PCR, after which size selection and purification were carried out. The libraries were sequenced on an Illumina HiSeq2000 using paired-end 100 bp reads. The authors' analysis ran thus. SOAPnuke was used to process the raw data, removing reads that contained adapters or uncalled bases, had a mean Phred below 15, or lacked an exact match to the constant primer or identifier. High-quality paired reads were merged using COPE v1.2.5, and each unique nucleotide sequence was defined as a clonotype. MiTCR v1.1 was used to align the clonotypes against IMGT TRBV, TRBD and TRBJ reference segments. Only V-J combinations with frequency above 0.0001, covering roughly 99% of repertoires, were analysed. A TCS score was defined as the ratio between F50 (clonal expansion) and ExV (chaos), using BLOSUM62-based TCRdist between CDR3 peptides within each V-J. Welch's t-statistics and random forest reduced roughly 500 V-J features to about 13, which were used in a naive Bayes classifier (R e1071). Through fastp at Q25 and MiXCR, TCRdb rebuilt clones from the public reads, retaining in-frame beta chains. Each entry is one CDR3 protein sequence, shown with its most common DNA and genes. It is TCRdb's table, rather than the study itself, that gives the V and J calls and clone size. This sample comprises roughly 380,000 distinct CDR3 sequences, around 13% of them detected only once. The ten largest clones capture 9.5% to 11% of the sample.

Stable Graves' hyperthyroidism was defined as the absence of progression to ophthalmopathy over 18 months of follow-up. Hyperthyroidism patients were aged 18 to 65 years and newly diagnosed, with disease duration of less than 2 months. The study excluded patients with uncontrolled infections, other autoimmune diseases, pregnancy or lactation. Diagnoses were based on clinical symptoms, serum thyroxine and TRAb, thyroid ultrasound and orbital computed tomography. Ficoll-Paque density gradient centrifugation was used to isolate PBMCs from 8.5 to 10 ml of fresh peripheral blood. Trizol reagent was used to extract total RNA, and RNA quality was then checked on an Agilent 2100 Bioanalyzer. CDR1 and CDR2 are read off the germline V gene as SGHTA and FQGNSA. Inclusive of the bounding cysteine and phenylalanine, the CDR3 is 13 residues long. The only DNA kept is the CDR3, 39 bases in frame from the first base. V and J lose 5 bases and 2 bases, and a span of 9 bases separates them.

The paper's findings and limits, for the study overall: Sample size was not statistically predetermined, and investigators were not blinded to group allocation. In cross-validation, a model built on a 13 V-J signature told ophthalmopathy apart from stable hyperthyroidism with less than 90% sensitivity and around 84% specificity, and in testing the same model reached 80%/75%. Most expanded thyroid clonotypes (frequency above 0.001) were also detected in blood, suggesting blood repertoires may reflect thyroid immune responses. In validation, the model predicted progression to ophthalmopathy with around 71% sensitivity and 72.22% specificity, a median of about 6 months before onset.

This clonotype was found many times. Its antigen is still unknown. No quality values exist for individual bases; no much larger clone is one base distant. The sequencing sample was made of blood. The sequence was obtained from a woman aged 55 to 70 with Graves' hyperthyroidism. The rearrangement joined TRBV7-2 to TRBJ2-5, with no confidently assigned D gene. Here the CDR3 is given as CASSPAPQETQYF. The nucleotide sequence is TGTGCCAGCAGCCCAGCCCCACAAGAGACCCAGTACTTC.